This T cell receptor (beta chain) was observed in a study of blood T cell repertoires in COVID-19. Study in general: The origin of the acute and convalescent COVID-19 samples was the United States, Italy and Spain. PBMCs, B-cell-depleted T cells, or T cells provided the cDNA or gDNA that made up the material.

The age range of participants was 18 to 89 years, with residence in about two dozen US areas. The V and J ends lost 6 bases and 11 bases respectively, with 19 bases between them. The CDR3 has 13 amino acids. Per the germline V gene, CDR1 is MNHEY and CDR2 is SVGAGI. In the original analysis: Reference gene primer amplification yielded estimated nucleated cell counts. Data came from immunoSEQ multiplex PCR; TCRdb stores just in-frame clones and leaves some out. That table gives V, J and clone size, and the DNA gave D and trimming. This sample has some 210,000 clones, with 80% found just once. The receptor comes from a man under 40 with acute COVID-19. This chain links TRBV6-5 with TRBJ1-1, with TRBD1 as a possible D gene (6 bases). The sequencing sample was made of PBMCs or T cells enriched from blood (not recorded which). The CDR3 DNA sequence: TGTGCCAGCAGCCAGCCGGGGGGGCCGGTGGCTTTCTTT. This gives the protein CASSQPGGPVAFF.